Each of the 23 T cell receptor beta chains below was sequenced from the same sample in a study of blood T cell repertoires in COVID-19. Sequencing used immunoSEQ multiplex PCR; TCRdb keeps in-frame clones, though not all of them. The profile covers some 80,000 clones, with about 76% appearing a single time and around 43% taken by the ten largest. Sequences were obtained from peripheral blood. The receptors derive from an elderly man with acute or convalescent COVID-19.

Only a few counts were recorded for this clone. The chain joins TRBV7-2 to TRBJ1-5; tentatively, D is TRBD1 (6 bases). Trimming took 4 bases from V and 7 from J, leaving 17 bases between them. The CDR3 length is 15 residues. CDR1 and CDR2 from the germline V gene are SGHTA and FQGNSA. In DNA, the CDR3 is TGTGCCAGCAGCTCACAGGGTTCTAGTATCCAGCCCCAGCATTTT. Translated: CASSSQGSSIQPQHF.

The chain uses TRBV20-1 and TRBJ2-3; 7 nucleotides agree with TRBD1. V was pared by 5 bases and J by 4 bases, with 0 bases of the junction left unmatched. Germline V gene lookup returns CDR1 DFQATT and CDR2 SNEGSKA (reference sequence). This CDR3 comprises 11 residues. The CDR3 sequence: CSADRADTQYF. For the CDR3, the DNA is TGCAGTGCTGACAGGGCAGATACGCAGTATTTT.

As DNA, the CDR3 is TGCGCCAGCAGCATATCCGGGACATTCAACATTCAGTACTTC. Its translation: CASSISGTFNIQYF. The chain recombines TRBV5-1 with TRBJ2-4, with a weak D call TRBD1 (6 bases). CDR3 length: 14 amino acids. CDR1 SGHRS and CDR2 YFSETQ come from the germline V gene. V was pared by 4 bases and J by 7 bases, with 15 bases between.

In DNA form, the CDR3 reads TGTGCCAGCACCCGGGATCCTGTAAACACTGAAGCTTTCTTT. Translated: CASTRDPVNTEAFF. This chain uses TRBV3-1 (or the pseudogene TRBV3-2) with TRBJ1-1, with unresolved D. V gave up 7 bases and J gave up 2 bases, with 14 bases separating them. CDR1 is LGHDT, CDR2 YNNKEL, per germline (reference sequence). This CDR3 is built from 14 residues.

The count of this clone is one. This chain joins TRBV27 and TRBJ1-4; 10 nucleotides line up with TRBD1. V was clipped by 3 bases and J by 7 bases; unmatched bases: 8. Germline CDR1 and CDR2: MNHEY and SMNVEV (reference sequence). The CDR3 covers 16 residues. In DNA, the CDR3 is TGTGCCAGCAGTTTCCGCCCGGGACAGGGGATTGAAAAACTGTTTTTT. Residues: CASSFRPGQGIEKLFF.

The chain carries TRBV19 and TRBJ2-7; TRBD1 agrees at 10 bases. J was trimmed by 4 bases and V by 7 bases; bases with no gene match: 7. Per germline, CDR1 LNHDA and CDR2 SQIVND (reference sequence). The CDR3 spans 14 residues. DNA for the CDR3: TGTGCCAGTACGAAGGGACAGGGGATTTACGAGCAGTACTTC. It is translated as CASTKGQGIYEQYF.

The CDR3 here is CASSTGTASYGYTF. CDR3 nucleotides: TGCGCCAGCAGCACAGGGACCGCTTCCTATGGCTACACCTTC. V is TRBV5-1 and J is TRBJ1-2; D possibly corresponds to TRBD1 (6 bases). There are 14 residues in the CDR3. Germline assignment: CDR1 SGHRS and CDR2 YFSETQ. V was trimmed by 4 bases and J by 4 bases, leaving 14 bases between them.

This chain uses TRBV7-3 with TRBJ2-1; 8 positions match TRBD2. Germline loops: CDR1 SGHTA, CDR2 FQGTGA. V gave up 0 bases and J gave up 15 bases; unmatched junction bases: 7. The CDR3 covers 13 residues. The CDR3 DNA is TGTGCCAGCAGCTTAACTAGCGGGACGTCCCCGTTCTTC. This gives the protein CASSLTSGTSPFF.

The chain couples TRBV11-3 to TRBJ2-6; TRBD1 matches at 9 bases. Trimming removed 5 bases from V and 2 bases from J; junction bases left unmatched: 7. Per germline, CDR1 SGHNT and CDR2 YENEEA. This CDR3 spans 17 amino acids. DNA for the CDR3: TGTGCCAGCAGCCCGGGACAGGGTAGGGCTGGGGCCAACGTCCTGACTTTC. Encoded protein: CASSPGQGRAGANVLTF. Full variable domain (remainder filled in from reference TRBV11-3 and TRBJ2-6): EAGVVQSPRYKIIEKKQPVAFWCNPISGHNTLYWYLQNLGQGPELLIRYENEEAVDDSQLPKDRFSAERLKGVDSTLKIQPAELGDSAVYLCASSPGQGRAGANVLTFGAGSRLTVL.

V usage is TRBV6-2 or TRBV6-3 and J usage is TRBJ1-1; D is unclear. This CDR3 is 14 amino acids long. CDR1 and CDR2 from the germline V gene are MNHEY and SVGEGT. V lost 4 bases, J lost 2 bases, and 11 bases lay in between. The CDR3 DNA reads TGTGCCAGCAGTTCGGCCACAGTAAACACTGAAGCTTTCTTT. Its protein product is CASSSATVNTEAFF.

The CDR3 sequence: CASRDVSGYSPLHF. CDR3 in DNA: TGTGCCAGCAGGGACGTTTCGGGATATTCACCCCTCCACTTT. V and J are TRBV27 and TRBJ1-6; D remains ambiguous. The CDR3 contains 14 residues. V was cut by 6 bases and J by 8 bases, with 14 bases left in between. Germline CDR1 and CDR2: MNHEY and SMNVEV (reference sequence).

This clone came up once. This sequence joins TRBV4-3 and TRBJ2-3; TRBD2 aligns across 7 bases. This CDR3 has 14 amino acids. The V gene's germline CDR1 is LGHNA and CDR2 YSLEER. After removal of 4 bases from V and 2 bases from J, the junction contained 3 bases not matched to a gene. CDR3 sequence reads: CASSLGTITDTQYF. Here the CDR3 DNA reads TGCGCCAGCAGCCTGGGGACTATCACAGATACGCAGTATTTT.

The chain combines TRBV5-1 with TRBJ2-6; TRBD1 might be the D (5 bases). The CDR3 covers 18 residues. The germline V gene encodes CDR1 SGHRS and CDR2 YFSETQ. The germline V and J ends were trimmed by 4 bases and 0 bases, with 17 bases remaining between them. The CDR3 spells CASSLGHLLNSGANVLTF. The DNA for the CDR3 is TGCGCCAGCAGCCTTGGACACCTCCTTAACTCTGGGGCCAACGTCCTGACTTTC.

The chain has TRBV5-4 and TRBJ1-1; possible D gene TRBD1, 5 bases. The ends were cut back, 0 bases at V and 5 bases at J, with 11 bases in the middle. The CDR3 has 14 amino acids. Germline V gene data show CDR1 as SGHNT and CDR2 as YYREEE (reference sequence). This CDR3 reads CASSLDRRITEAFF. The DNA of the CDR3 is TGTGCCAGCAGCTTGGACAGGCGGATAACTGAAGCTTTCTTT. Full variable domain (missing parts from reference TRBV5-4 and TRBJ1-1): ETGVTQSPTHLIKTRGQQVTLRCSSQSGHNTVSWYQQALGQGPQFIFQYYREEENGRGNFPPRFSGLQFPNYSSELNVNALELDDSALYLCASSLDRRITEAFFGQGTRLTVV.

This clone was detected ten times or more. This chain links TRBV18 with TRBJ2-7, with a possible D match to TRBD2 (5 bases). Trimming pared 6 bases from V and 4 bases from J, leaving 16 bases between. The CDR3 has 14 residues. Per germline, CDR1 KGHSH and CDR2 LQKENI. The chain's CDR3 is CASSAGLAGYEQYF. DNA for the CDR3: TGTGCCAGCTCCGCCGGGCTAGCTGGTTACGAGCAGTACTTC.

V and J are TRBV28 and TRBJ2-1, with 7 bases lining up with TRBD1. Per the germline V gene, CDR1 is MDHEN and CDR2 is SYDVKM. The CDR3 totals 16 residues. After removal of 5 bases from V and 3 bases from J, the junction contained 10 bases not matched to a gene. The CDR3 protein is CASSPLGGRLYNEQFF. The CDR3 DNA reads TGTGCCAGCAGTCCTCTAGGGGGCAGACTCTACAATGAGCAGTTCTTC.

The chain employs TRBV29-1 and TRBJ2-1; 11 bases align to TRBD2. This CDR3 is built from 12 residues. V was pared by 4 bases and J by 8 bases, with 1 base of the junction left unmatched. Germline CDR1 and CDR2: SQVTM and ANQGSEA. The CDR3, as DNA: TGCAGCGTTGCTAGCGGGAGGTATGAGCAGTTCTTC. It encodes CSVASGRYEQFF.

The sample holds a few counts of this clone. This chain uses TRBV7-9 with TRBJ1-1; 8 bases align to TRBD1. Unmatched junction bases numbered 5, after V lost 1 base and J lost 4 bases. CDR1 and CDR2 (germline): SEHNR, FQNEAQ (reference sequence). The CDR3 sequence is 15 residues long. CDR3 nucleotide sequence: TGTGCCAGCAGCTTAGATGCAGGGGGCGGCACTGAAGCTTTCTTT. Its protein is CASSLDAGGGTEAFF. Supplemented by reference TRBV7-9 and TRBJ1-1, the full variable domain reads DTGVSQNPRHKITKRGQNVTFRCDPISEHNRLYWYRQTLGQGPEFLTYFQNEAQLEKSRLLSDRFSAERPKGSFSTLEIQRTEQGDSAMYLCASSLDAGGGTEAFFGQGTRLTVV.

This clone is a singleton in its sample. V gene TRBV7-2 combines with J gene TRBJ1-1; D not certain. The CDR3 has 16 residues. V gave up 1 base and J gave up 2 bases, with 14 bases separating them. In germline, CDR1 is SGHTA, CDR2 FQGNSA. CDR3 loop: CASSLDFRLGNTEAFF. The CDR3 nucleotides are TGTGCCAGCAGCTTAGATTTCAGACTCGGTAACACTGAAGCTTTCTTT.

CDR3 in DNA: TGTGCCAGTAGTATTTCTAGGGACAGAACCGGGGAGCTGTTTTTT. This gives the protein CASSISRDRTGELFF. The chain links TRBV19 to TRBJ2-2; 7 nucleotides agree with TRBD1. Germline CDR1 LNHDA, CDR2 SQIVND (reference sequence). V lost 3 bases and J lost 5; bases outside the gene matches: 6. The length of the CDR3 is 15 residues.

This clone appeared once. V gene TRBV28 combines with J gene TRBJ2-2, with D possibly matching TRBD1 (5 bases). Between the trimmed V and J ends, which lost 3 bases and 1 base, there was a span of 6 bases. The germline CDR1 and CDR2 sequences are MDHEN and SYDVKM. The CDR3 runs 14 residues. The CDR3 reads CASSFQGNTGELFF. In nucleotides, the CDR3 is TGTGCCAGCAGTTTCCAGGGGAACACCGGGGAGCTGTTTTTT.

J is TRBJ2-2 and V is TRBV5-6; 7 bases are shared with TRBD1. Germline V CDR1 and CDR2: SGHDT, YYEEEE. The V and J ends lost 3 bases and 7 bases, in that order; junction bases with no gene match: 3. The CDR3 is made up of 13 amino acids. The CDR3 loop reads CASSSTGIGELFF. CDR3 in DNA: TGTGCCAGCAGCTCGACAGGGATCGGGGAGCTGTTTTTT. Supplemented by reference TRBV5-6 and TRBJ2-2, the full variable domain reads DAGVTQSPTHLIKTRGQQVTLRCSPKSGHDTVSWYQQALGQGPQFIFQYYEEEERQRGNFPDRFSGHQFPNYSSELNVNALLLGDSALYLCASSSTGIGELFFGEGSRLTVL.

Only one count was recorded for this clone. The chain joins TRBV19 to TRBJ2-3; TRBD2 matches at 15 bases. In germline, CDR1 is LNHDA, CDR2 SQIVND (reference sequence). Trimming cost V 3 bases and J 5 bases; bases outside gene matches: 6. This CDR3 has 17 residues. The CDR3 here is CASSIIQGLAGGDTQYF. In nucleotides, the CDR3 is TGTGCCAGTAGTATTATACAGGGACTAGCGGGAGGAGATACGCAGTATTTT.